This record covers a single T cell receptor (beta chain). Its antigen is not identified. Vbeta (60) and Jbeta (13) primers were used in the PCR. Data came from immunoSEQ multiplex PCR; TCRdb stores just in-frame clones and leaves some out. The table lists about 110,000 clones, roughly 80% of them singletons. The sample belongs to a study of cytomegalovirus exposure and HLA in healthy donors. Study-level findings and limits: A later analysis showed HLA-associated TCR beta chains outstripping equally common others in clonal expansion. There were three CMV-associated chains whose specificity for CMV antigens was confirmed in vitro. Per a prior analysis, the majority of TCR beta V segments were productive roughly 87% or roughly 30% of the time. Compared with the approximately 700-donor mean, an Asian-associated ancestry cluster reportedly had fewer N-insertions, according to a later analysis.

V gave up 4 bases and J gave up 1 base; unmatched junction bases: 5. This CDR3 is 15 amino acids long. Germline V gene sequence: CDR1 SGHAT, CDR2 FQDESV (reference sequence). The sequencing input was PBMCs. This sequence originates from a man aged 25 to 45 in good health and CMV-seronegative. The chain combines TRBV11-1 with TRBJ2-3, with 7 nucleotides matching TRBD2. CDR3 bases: TGTGCCAGCAGCTCCAGTGGGGGGGGCACAGATACGCAGTATTTT. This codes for CASSSSGGGTDTQYF.